This T cell receptor (beta chain) originates from a study of human T cells and chemical hapten exposure. Study background: A 2 cm by 2 cm inner upper arm patch received 2% DPC for sensitization.

There are 15 residues in the CDR3. V lost 3 bases and J lost 1, with 7 bases in between. CDR1 and CDR2 from the germline V gene are MDHEN and SYDVKM. Using its own MiXCR run on the RACE reads, TCRdb lists one record per CDR3 protein. The table includes some 380,000 distinct CDR3 sequences, 4% to 5.5% detected once. Time point indicated: patch test 1, 2 weeks after DPC sensitization. Documented treatment: therapeutic diphenylcyclopropenone sensitization with weekly scalp DPC. This TCR derives from a woman between 50 and 59 years old with alopecia areata. Some clones in this sample may be carry-over from other donors' samples. The chain couples TRBV28 to TRBJ2-6; D ambiguous. Sequenced material: whole blood, taken in connection with sensitization to the hapten diphenylcyclopropenone (DPC). CDR3 region: CASSFSGSGANVLTF. The CDR3 DNA sequence: TGTGCCAGCAGTTTTTCCGGGTCTGGGGCCAACGTCCTGACTTTC.